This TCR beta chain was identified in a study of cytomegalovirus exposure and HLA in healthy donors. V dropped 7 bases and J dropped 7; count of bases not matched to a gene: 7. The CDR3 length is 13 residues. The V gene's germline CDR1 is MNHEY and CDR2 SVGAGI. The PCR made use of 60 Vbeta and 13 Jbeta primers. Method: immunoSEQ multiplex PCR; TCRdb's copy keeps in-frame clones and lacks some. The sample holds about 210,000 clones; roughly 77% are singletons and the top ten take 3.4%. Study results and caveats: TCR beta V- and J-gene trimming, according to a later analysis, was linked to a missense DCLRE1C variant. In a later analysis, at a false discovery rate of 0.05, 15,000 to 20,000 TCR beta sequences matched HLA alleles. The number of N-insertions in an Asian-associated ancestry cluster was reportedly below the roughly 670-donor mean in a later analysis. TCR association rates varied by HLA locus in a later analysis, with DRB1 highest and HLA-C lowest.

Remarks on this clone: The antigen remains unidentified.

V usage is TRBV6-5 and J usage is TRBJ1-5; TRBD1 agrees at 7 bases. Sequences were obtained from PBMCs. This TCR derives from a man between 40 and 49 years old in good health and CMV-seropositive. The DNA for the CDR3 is TGTGCCAGCAAGGAGGGGGCGGGCCAGCCCCAGCATTTT. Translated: CASKEGAGQPQHF.